This entry is about one T cell receptor (beta chain). This entry comes from a study of CD8 T cells in Susac syndrome. Roughly 0.45 to 1 ug RNA was reverse transcribed with random hexamers. TCRdb itself ran the immunoSEQ multiplex PCR reads through MiXCR, one entry per CDR3 protein. Among under 200,000 distinct CDR3 sequences listed, roughly 95% were seen once. CDR3 length equals 16 residues. The germline V gene has CDR1 MDHEN and CDR2 SYDVKM. V shed 3 bases and J shed 4 bases, with 13 bases lying between them. This receptor was identified in a human donor with multiple sclerosis. Sequenced sample: CD8+ T cells from PBMCs. V gene TRBV28 combines with J gene TRBJ2-6; D remains unclear. The CDR3 spells CASSFSPGSGANVLTF. CDR3 in DNA: TGTGCCAGCAGTTTCTCCCCCGGGTCAGGGGCCAACGTCCTGACTTTC.